This T cell receptor (beta chain) came from a study of shared clonotypes between healthy human individuals. Whole-study context: Donor composition was a couple of women and a few men, aged 18 to 49. Per donor, three plates held CD4 naive cells, three held CD4 memory, two held CD8 naive and one held CD8 memory. Findings of the study overall: The expectation was that sequencing depth would affect clonotype sharing among donors. Naive CD4 clonotypes were shared across several donors at roughly 5.3%.

With 7 bases removed from V and 4 bases from J, the gap between germline ends came to 20 bases. CDR1 SGHNT and CDR2 YYREEE come from the germline V gene (reference sequence). The CDR3 loop spans 15 amino acids. Points on this clone: Its specificity is not known.

Naive CD8 cells, CD45RO-negative and positively selected for CCR7, excluded terminally differentiated effector memory CD45RA+ cells. The assay was immunoSEQ multiplex PCR, and TCRdb's table has in-frame clones only and misses some. The table has hundreds of thousands of clones, roughly 96% seen once; the top ten hold more than 0.085%. This TCR derives from a woman under 40 in good health. Material for sequencing was naive CD8+ T cells sorted from blood. The chain uses TRBV5-4 and TRBJ1-2; no definite D call. CDR3 sequence (DNA): TGTGCCAGCCATCCACTACCAGGAAAGACCTATGGCTACACCTTC. The encoded protein is CASHPLPGKTYGYTF. The full variable domain, with the rest looked up from reference TRBV5-4 and TRBJ1-2, is ETGVTQSPTHLIKTRGQQVTLRCSSQSGHNTVSWYQQALGQGPQFIFQYYREEENGRGNFPPRFSGLQFPNYSSELNVNALELDDSALYLCASHPLPGKTYGYTFGSGTRLTVV.